The clone carrying this T cell receptor (beta chain) was observed once. The record originates from a study of blood T cell repertoires in COVID-19. Study-wide background: The United States, Italy and Spain were the sources of the acute and convalescent COVID-19 samples. T cells, B-cell-depleted T cells, or PBMCs provided the cDNA or gDNA that served as material.

Per the original data handling: Amplifying reference gene primers gave estimates of nucleated cell counts. Generated by immunoSEQ multiplex PCR, the TCRdb table keeps only in-frame clones and is missing some. The DNA was the basis for D and trimming; V, J and clone size are from that table. In the table there are about 47,000 clones, 82% of which are singletons. The TCR originated in a human donor with acute or convalescent COVID-19. The donor label of this sample is uncertain. The sample was peripheral blood.

The CDR3: CASSAGTAFRYEQYF. The CDR3, as DNA: TGTGCCAGCAGCGCCGGGACAGCCTTCCGCTACGAGCAGTACTTC. V gene TRBV11-3 combines with J gene TRBJ2-7, with TRBD1 matching 7 bases. There are 15 residues in the CDR3. Trimming at V came to 5 bases and at J to 3 bases, leaving 10 bases not matched to a gene. Germline V CDR1 and CDR2: SGHNT, YENEEA.